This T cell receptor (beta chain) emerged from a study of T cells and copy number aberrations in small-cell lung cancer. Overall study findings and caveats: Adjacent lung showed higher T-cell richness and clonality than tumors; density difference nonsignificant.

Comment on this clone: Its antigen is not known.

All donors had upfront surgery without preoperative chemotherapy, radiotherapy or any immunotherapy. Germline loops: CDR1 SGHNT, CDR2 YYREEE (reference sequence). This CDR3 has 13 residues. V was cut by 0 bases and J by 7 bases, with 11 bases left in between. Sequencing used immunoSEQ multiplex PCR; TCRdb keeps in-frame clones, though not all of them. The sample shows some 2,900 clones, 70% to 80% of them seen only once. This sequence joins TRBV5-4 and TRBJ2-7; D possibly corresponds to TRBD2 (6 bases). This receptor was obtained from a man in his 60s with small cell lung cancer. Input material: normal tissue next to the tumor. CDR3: CASSLGLGGEQYF. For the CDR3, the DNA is TGTGCCAGCAGCTTGGGACTAGGAGGTGAGCAGTACTTC.